This T cell receptor (beta chain) appears in the sequencing data of a study of T cell responses to AZD1222 COVID-19 vaccine. The CDR3 totals 14 residues. The germline V gene has CDR1 SGHRS and CDR2 YFSETQ. V shed 2 bases and J 6 bases; nucleotides not matched to a gene: 6. Details on this clone: Its cognate antigen is unknown.

Profiling relied on immunoSEQ multiplex PCR, and the TCRdb table lists in-frame clones only, not all of them. This sample has some 150,000 clones, with 85% found just once. Whole-study results and caveats: The span of vaccine-associated CD4 TCRs extended across spike, with dominance at 160-218 and 743-854.

The sequenced sample was peripheral blood, obtained 28 days after the second dose of the MenACWY control vaccine. The chain combines TRBV5-1 with TRBJ2-7; 9 bases match TRBD1. The TCR comes from an adult who received the MenACWY meningococcal vaccine as a control. The DNA for the CDR3 is TGCGCCAGCAGCTTTACCGGGACAGGGAGCGAGCAGTACTTC. Protein product: CASSFTGTGSEQYF.